Listed below are T cell receptor beta chains from one sample, sequenced in a study of CD8 T cells in ankylosing spondylitis. MiXCR, applied by TCRdb to the 5' RACE reads, yields one record per CDR3 protein. The repertoire holds about 240,000 distinct CDR3 sequences, with around 25% as singletons. Sample: blood, either unsorted or a sorted T cell fraction (not recorded which). The receptors stem from a male donor with ankylosing spondylitis or in good health (not recorded which). CDR3s include the opening cysteine and the closing phenylalanine or tryptophan. Each record gives: V gene, clone size, D gene, J gene, CDR3 protein, CDR3 DNA. D genes are given only for firm matches. Not every row has a clone size; where given, it reads once, few, many or a size class.

TRBV12-3/TRBV12-4	many	.	TRBJ1-1	CASRDRTPGKNTEAFF	TGTGCCAGCAGGGACCGGACCCCGGGGAAGAACACTGAAGCTTTCTTT
TRBV20-1	few	TRBD2	TRBJ2-3	CSARASTSGRSTDTQYF	TGCAGTGCTAGAGCCAGCACTAGCGGAAGAAGCACAGATACGCAGTATTTT
TRBV10-3	few	.	TRBJ1-1	CATSAGPSGNTEAFF	TGTGCCACTTCGGCGGGGCCATCAGGGAACACTGAAGCTTTCTTT
TRBV7-3	few	TRBD2	TRBJ2-3	CASSLIGLAGGLGTDTQYF	TGTGCCAGCAGCTTAATAGGTCTAGCGGGGGGGCTGGGCACAGATACGCAGTATTTT
TRBV20-1	few	TRBD2	TRBJ2-7	CSASGDYSYEQYF	TGCAGTGCTAGTGGGGACTACTCCTACGAGCAGTACTTC
TRBV5-1	many	.	TRBJ1-4	CASSLVPGEKLFF	TGCGCCAGCAGCTTGGTCCCTGGTGAAAAACTGTTTTTT
TRBV29-1	many	TRBD1	TRBJ1-2	CSVRIGGSYGYTF	TGCAGCGTGAGGATAGGGGGCAGTTATGGCTACACCTTC
TRBV7-9	once	TRBD2	TRBJ2-3	CASGLVDTQYF	TGTGCCAGCGGACTAGTCGATACGCAGTATTTT
TRBV20-1	few	.	TRBJ2-5	CSARTDGVETQYF	TGCAGTGCTAGGACGGACGGGGTAGAGACCCAGTACTTC
TRBV6-1	many	.	TRBJ1-2	CAATPGRGTWGYGYTF	TGTGCCGCCACACCCGGTCGGGGGACTTGGGGCTATGGCTACACCTTC
TRBV20-1	few	.	TRBJ2-7	CSARKAGAGSSYEQYF	TGCAGTGCTAGAAAGGCGGGGGCCGGGAGCTCCTACGAGCAGTACTTC
TRBV20-1	many	.	TRBJ2-5	CSARETEQETQYF	TGCAGTGCTAGAGAGACGGAACAAGAGACCCAGTACTTC
TRBV18	few	.	TRBJ2-5	CASSPSGQETQYF	TGTGCCAGCTCACCCAGCGGCCAAGAGACCCAGTACTTC
TRBV5-4	.	.	TRBJ1-6	CASSQDIHSPLHF	TGTGCCAGCAGCCAGGACATCCATTCACCCCTCCACTTT
TRBV7-9	.	TRBD1	TRBJ2-7	CASSTRTGGGEQYF	TGTGCCAGCAGCACCCGGACAGGGGGAGGCGAGCAGTACTTC
TRBV27	.	.	TRBJ1-5	CASSYNSDQPQHF	TGTGCCAGCAGTTATAACAGTGATCAGCCTCAGCATTTT
TRBV5-6	.	.	TRBJ2-7	CASSFPGDHEQYF	TGTGCCAGCAGCTTTCCGGGGGATCACGAGCAGTACTTC
TRBV20-1	many	.	TRBJ2-3	CSARDRVLVSDTQYF	TGCAGTGCTAGAGATAGGGTGTTGGTTTCAGATACGCAGTATTTT
TRBV20-1	.	TRBD2	TRBJ2-7	CSAPPGGQTYEQYF	TGCAGTGCTCCACCGGGGGGGCAAACCTACGAGCAGTACTTC
TRBV20-1	.	TRBD2	TRBJ2-1	CSAQGLAGSNEQFF	TGCAGTGCGCAGGGACTAGCGGGCTCCAATGAGCAGTTCTTC
TRBV28	few	.	TRBJ1-1	CASSFGGANTEAFF	TGTGCCAGCAGTTTCGGGGGCGCGAACACTGAAGCTTTCTTT
TRBV6-6	many	.	TRBJ1-4	CASSIIGQSGEKLFF	TGTGCCAGCTCCATTATCGGGCAGTCGGGCGAAAAACTGTTTTTT
TRBV10-3	.	.	TRBJ1-4	CAISESGNEKLFF	TGTGCCATCAGTGAGTCCGGAAATGAAAAACTGTTTTTT
TRBV2	many	TRBD1	TRBJ2-7	CASRRVRGSSYEQYF	TGTGCCAGCAGAAGGGTCAGGGGGAGCTCCTACGAGCAGTACTTC